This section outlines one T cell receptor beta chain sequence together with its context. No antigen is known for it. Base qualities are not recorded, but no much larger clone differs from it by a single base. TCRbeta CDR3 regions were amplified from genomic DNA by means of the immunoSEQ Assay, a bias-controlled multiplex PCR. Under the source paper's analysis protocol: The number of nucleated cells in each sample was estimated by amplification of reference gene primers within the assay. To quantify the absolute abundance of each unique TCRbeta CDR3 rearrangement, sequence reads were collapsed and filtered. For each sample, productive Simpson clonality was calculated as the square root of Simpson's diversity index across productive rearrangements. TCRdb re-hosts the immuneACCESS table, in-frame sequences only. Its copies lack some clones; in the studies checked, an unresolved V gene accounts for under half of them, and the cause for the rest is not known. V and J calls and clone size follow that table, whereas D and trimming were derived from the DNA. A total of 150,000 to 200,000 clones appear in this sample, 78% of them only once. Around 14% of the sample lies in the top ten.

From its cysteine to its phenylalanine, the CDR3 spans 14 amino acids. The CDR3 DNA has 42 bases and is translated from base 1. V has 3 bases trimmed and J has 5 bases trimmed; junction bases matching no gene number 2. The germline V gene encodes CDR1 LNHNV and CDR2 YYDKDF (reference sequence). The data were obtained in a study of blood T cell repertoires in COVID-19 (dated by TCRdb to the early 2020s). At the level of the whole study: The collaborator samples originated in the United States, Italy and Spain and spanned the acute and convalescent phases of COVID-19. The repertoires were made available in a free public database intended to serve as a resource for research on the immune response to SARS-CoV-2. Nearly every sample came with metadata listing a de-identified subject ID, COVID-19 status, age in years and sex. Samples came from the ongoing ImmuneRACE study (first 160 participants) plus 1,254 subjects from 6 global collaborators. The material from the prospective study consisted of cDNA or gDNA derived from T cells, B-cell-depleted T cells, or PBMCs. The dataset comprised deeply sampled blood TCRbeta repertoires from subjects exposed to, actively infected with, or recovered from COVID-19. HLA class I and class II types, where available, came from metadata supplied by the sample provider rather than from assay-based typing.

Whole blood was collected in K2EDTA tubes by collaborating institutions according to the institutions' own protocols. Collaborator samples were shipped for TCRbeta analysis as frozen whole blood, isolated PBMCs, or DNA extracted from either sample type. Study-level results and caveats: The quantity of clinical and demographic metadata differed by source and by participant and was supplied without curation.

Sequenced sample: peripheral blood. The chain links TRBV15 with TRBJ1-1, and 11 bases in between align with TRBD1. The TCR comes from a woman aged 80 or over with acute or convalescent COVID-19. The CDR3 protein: CATSRGQGETEAFF. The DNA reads TGTGCCACCAGCAGGGGACAGGGGGAGACTGAAGCTTTCTTT.